The 14 T cell receptor beta chains below were found in one sample sequenced in a study of CXCR3-negative and CXCR3-positive naive CD8 T cells. Study-level findings and limits: CXCR3-positive naive cells carried more hydrophobic TRB CDR3s than CXCR3-negative naive cells did.

It was by 5' RACE with UMI labels that the TRB cDNA libraries were prepared. TCRdb re-called the 5' RACE reads and gives one entry per CDR3 protein, without DNA. This sample carries some 150,000 distinct CDR3 sequences, with 0.25% to 0.3% going to the ten biggest clones. No cognate antigen is known for these TCRs. Sequencing was done on a sample of naive CXCR3+ CD8+ T cells from blood. Stated subset: CD45RO-CCR7+CD27+CD95- naive CD8+ T cells expressing CXCR3 (TNR3+). The receptors were gathered from a human donor in good health. Some clones in this sample may be carry-over from other donors' samples.

The chain joins TRBV7-8 to TRBJ2-1; the D call from TCRdb, TRBD2, cannot be confirmed without DNA. Germline CDR1 reads SGHVS; CDR2 reads FQNEAQ. The CDR3 has 17 amino acids. The CDR3 sequence is CASRKTTSGPVYNEQFF.

The J gene is TRBJ2-5, the V gene TRBV7-9; lacking DNA, the TRBD1 call made by TCRdb goes unchecked. This CDR3 region has 15 residues. CDR1 is SEHNR, CDR2 FQNEAQ, per germline (reference sequence). The CDR3 loop is CASSLNARGWETQYF.

This chain uses TRBV7-2 with TRBJ2-7; TCRdb outputs TRBD1, but without DNA this stays unchecked. The germline V gene has CDR1 SGHTA and CDR2 FQGNSA. The CDR3 is 13 residues long. CDR3 sequence reads: CASSFTQGYEQYF.

This rearrangement joins TRBV19 to TRBJ2-7. The CDR3 covers 13 residues. Germline loops: CDR1 LNHDA, CDR2 SQIVND (reference sequence). CDR3: CASSMTPDYEQYF.

This chain links TRBV12-3 or TRBV12-4 with TRBJ2-7; absent DNA, TCRdb's TRBD1 call cannot be checked. CDR3 size: 12 residues. CDR3 amino acids: CASTLGGAEQYF.

The chain uses TRBV20-1 and TRBJ2-7. This CDR3 has 12 amino acids. CDR1 DFQATT and CDR2 SNEGSKA come from the germline V gene (reference sequence). The CDR3 region is CSAEDGDYEQYF.

The CDR3 is CASSDVTGDYNEQFF. The V gene is TRBV6-4, the J gene TRBJ2-1; the D call of TRBD1 rests on TCRdb alone, since no DNA is present to check it. Looked up from germline, CDR1 is MRHNA and CDR2 is SNTAGT. The CDR3 runs to 15 residues.

The chain couples TRBV11-2 to TRBJ2-1; TCRdb's D call of TRBD2 is untestable without DNA. There are 15 residues in the CDR3. Germline CDR1 and CDR2: SGHAT and FQNNGV. The CDR3 loop is CASSSLSGPYNEQFF.

The chain carries TRBV29-1 and TRBJ2-1; lacking DNA, the TRBD1 call made by TCRdb goes unchecked. The CDR3 is 14 amino acids. CDR1 is SQVTM and CDR2 is ANQGSEA in the germline V gene. The CDR3 protein is CSVEAGGWGNEQFF.

The chain combines TRBV6-2 or TRBV6-3 with TRBJ2-1; TCRdb selects TRBD1, and the lack of DNA leaves this call unchecked. The CDR3 has 13 residues. Germline-derived CDR1 and CDR2 are MNHEY and SVGEGT. The CDR3 sequence: CASSLGAVNEQFF.

The J gene is TRBJ2-7, the V gene TRBV13. The germline V gene has CDR1 PRHDT and CDR2 FYEKMQ (reference sequence). The CDR3 length is 15 residues. The CDR3 loop is CASSLRLDLSYEQYF.

This chain links TRBV27 with TRBJ1-5. CDR1 is MNHEY, CDR2 SMNVEV, per germline (reference sequence). The CDR3 has 14 amino acids. The CDR3 sequence: CASSREGYNQPQHF.

The chain is built from TRBV27 and TRBJ2-1; checking the TCRdb D call of TRBD2 is not possible without DNA. CDR3 length: 13 amino acids. CDR1 MNHEY and CDR2 SMNVEV come from the germline V gene (reference sequence). This chain's CDR3 is CASSSTSYNEQFF.

The gene calls are TRBV20-1 and TRBJ1-1. The CDR3 is 15 residues long. CDR1 DFQATT and CDR2 SNEGSKA come from the germline V gene (reference sequence). CDR3 residues: CSARDLTVMNTEAFF.